This record covers a single T cell receptor (beta chain). Its antigen is unknown. No much larger clonotype is one base removed from it; base qualities were not supplied. The library was generated by PCR. DNA from cultured CD4+ T cells was subjected to TCR sequencing with the Oncomine TCR Beta short-read assay at the Johns Hopkins FTIC core. Genomic DNA was extracted from the cultured CD4+ T cells with the QIAamp micro DNA kit. Oncomine TCR Beta libraries from cultured CD4+ T cells were pooled using unique dual indexes and sequenced on an Illumina iSeq 100. Turning to the authors' computational methods: Non-productive sequences were filtered out, and CDR3s that did not start with C, did not end with F or W, or were shorter than 7 amino acids were discarded. The MANAFEST web application identified antigen-specific clonotypes by comparing peptide-stimulated wells against reference wells and other culture wells. For a clone to be called positive, the clone needed an FDR below 0.05, an odds ratio above 5, and a productive frequency above 0.1% in at least two of three replicate wells. A clonotype counted as cross-reactive if it showed significant expansion both in the SARS-CoV-2 spike wells and in at least one common cold coronavirus spike condition. Levenshtein distances (stringdist) and unrooted phylogenetic trees (ape) in R version 3.6.1 were used to assess CDR3 homology. The public reads were reprocessed in TCRdb via fastp at Q25 and MiXCR, keeping in-frame beta chains. CDR3 protein sequences are deduplicated, and each keeps its most common genes and DNA. Here the V and J calls rest on TCRdb's processing, not on the authors' analysis. In this sample the table shows roughly 9,000 distinct CDR3 sequences, under 60% of which occur a single time. Approximately 18% of the sample is taken by the ten largest.

The entry originates in a study of vaccination and CD4 T cells after COVID-19 (dated by TCRdb to between 2021 and 2024). In the study overall: In the convalescent cohort there were six males and four females, among whom were two Hispanic individuals, seven Caucasians, two Asians and one multiracial person. Overlapping spike peptide pools from SARS-CoV-2 and from the common cold coronaviruses HCoV-NL63, HCoV-OC43 and HCoV-229E were used as culture stimuli. Post-vaccine blood samples were taken a median of 72 days after the second vaccine dose, with a range of 14 to 241 days. Post-COVID blood samples from convalescent patients were collected a median of approximately 100 days after diagnosis, with a range of roughly 30 to 170 days. As controls, cultures received a CEFX viral epitope pool (the positive control), an HIV-1 Nef peptide pool (the negative control), or no peptide at all. In an earlier paper using these donors, memory CD4+ T cell crossreactivity between SARS-CoV-2 and common cold coronavirus spike proteins was assessed at the TCR clonotype level. Participants received two doses of either the Pfizer-BioNTech BNT162b2 vaccine (n=8) or the Moderna mRNA-1273 vaccine (n=2). The spike-specific CD4+ TCR repertoire was compared before and after mRNA vaccination in over nine COVID-19 convalescent patients and a handful of infection-naive healthy vaccine recipients. Study-wide conclusions, independent of this receptor: The median count of SARS-CoV-2-reactive clonotypes went up from around 20 after infection to about 40 after vaccination, although the change was not significant. Of the vaccine-specific clones in convalescent patients, 304 of 307, or nearly all, reacted only to SARS-CoV-2 spike and did not cross-react with common cold coronaviruses. Among convalescent patients, a median about 86% of the SARS-CoV-2-reactive clones seen after vaccination appeared only after vaccination, which suggests priming specific to the vaccine. Relatively few convalescent patients were included in the study, and early timepoints after natural infection were not analyzed.

The treatment or condition label for this specimen denotes: 10-day PBMC culture with coronavirus spike peptide pools or control peptides (ViraFEST assay). CD4+ T cells from unexposed donors were collected before the COVID-19 pandemic (2011-2018). To expand antigen-specific T cells with peptide pools and then pick out the expanded clonotypes through TCR sequencing, the study relied on the ViraFEST assay. Each well held under 2.5 million PBMCs cultured in IMDM containing approximately 5% human AB serum and approximately 9.4 IU/ml IL-2, with around 9.7 ug/ml peptide pools added. On days 3 and 7, half of the culture medium was replaced with fresh IL-2-containing medium. After roughly 11 days of culture, CD4+ T cells were isolated by negative selection with the EasySep CD4+ T cell isolation kit. Unexposed donor CD4+ T cells were tested for reactivity to SARS-CoV-2 S and N and four common cold coronavirus spike pools, as cell number allowed. Ficoll-Paque Plus gradient centrifugation was used to isolate PBMCs from whole blood, and the isolated PBMCs were then either used fresh or cryopreserved at -140C. Each culture condition was generally run in triplicate wells. The leukapheresis product used for the unexposed donors was purchased from a commercial source.

Via the germline V gene, CDR1 is MNHNS and CDR2 SASEGT. The CDR3 contains 14 residues, cysteine and phenylalanine counted. Solely the CDR3 DNA is kept, with 42 bases framed from the first base. V and J are truncated by 3 bases and 5 bases respectively, leaving an intervening sequence of 13 bases. This receptor was obtained from a human donor in good health. The sequencing sample was made of CD4+ T cells from blood, cultured in vitro. The rearranged chain carries TRBV6-1 and TRBJ1-1; perhaps TRBD1 is the D gene, with 6 bases matching. The DNA is TGTGCCAGCAGTGAGGGGGCGGTTCGAACTGAAGCTTTCTTT. Translated, it gives CASSEGAVRTEAFF.